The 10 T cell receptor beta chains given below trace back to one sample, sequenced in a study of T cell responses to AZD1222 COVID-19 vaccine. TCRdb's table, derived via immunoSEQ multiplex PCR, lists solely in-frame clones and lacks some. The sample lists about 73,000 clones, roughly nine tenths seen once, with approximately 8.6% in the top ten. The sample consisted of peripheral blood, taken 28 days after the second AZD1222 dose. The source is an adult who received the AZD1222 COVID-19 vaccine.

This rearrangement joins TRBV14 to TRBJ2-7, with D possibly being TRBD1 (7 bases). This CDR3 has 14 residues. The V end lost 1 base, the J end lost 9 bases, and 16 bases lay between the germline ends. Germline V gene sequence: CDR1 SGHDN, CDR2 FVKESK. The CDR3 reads CASSQVGRGVGQYF. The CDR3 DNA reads TGTGCCAGCAGCCAAGTTGGCAGGGGGGTCGGGCAGTACTTC.

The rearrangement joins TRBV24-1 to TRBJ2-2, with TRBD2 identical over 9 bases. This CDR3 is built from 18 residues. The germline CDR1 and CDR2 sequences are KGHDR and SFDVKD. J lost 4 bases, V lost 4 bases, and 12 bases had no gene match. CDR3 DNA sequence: TGTGCCACCAGTGACCGGTTCGGGACTAGCAGGGCCACCGGGGAGCTGTTTTTT. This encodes CATSDRFGTSRATGELFF.

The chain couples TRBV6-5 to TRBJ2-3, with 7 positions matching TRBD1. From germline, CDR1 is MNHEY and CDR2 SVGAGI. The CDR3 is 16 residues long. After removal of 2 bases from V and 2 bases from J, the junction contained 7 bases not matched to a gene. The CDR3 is CASSYHGQAVTDTQYF. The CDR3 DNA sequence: TGTGCCAGCAGTTACCACGGACAGGCTGTCACAGATACGCAGTATTTT.

The CDR3 region has the DNA TGTGCCAGCAGCTTGCAGGGAGTCTTCACTGAAGCTTTCTTT. This translates into CASSLQGVFTEAFF. The gene calls are TRBV5-5 and TRBJ1-1, with D possibly being TRBD1 (5 bases). Deletions cut 1 base from V and 4 bases from J, with 11 bases between. CDR3 length: 14 residues. Germline CDR1 and CDR2: SGHKS and YYEKEE (reference sequence).

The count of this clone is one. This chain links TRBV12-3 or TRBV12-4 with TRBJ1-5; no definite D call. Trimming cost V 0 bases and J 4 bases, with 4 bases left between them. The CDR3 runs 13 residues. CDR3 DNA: TGTGCCAGCAGTTTAGCCCGGAATCAGCCCCAGCATTTT. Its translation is CASSLARNQPQHF.

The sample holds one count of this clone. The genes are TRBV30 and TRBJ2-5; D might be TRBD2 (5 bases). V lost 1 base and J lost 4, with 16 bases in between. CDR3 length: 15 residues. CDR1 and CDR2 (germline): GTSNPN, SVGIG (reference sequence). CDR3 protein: CAWSGPGGRGETQYF. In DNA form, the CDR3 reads TGTGCCTGGAGTGGTCCGGGCGGGCGAGGAGAGACCCAGTACTTC.

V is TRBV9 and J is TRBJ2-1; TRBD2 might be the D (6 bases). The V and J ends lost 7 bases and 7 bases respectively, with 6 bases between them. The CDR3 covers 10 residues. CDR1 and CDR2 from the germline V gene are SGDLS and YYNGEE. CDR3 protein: CASAGNEQFF. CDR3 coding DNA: TGTGCCAGCGCGGGGAATGAGCAGTTCTTC.

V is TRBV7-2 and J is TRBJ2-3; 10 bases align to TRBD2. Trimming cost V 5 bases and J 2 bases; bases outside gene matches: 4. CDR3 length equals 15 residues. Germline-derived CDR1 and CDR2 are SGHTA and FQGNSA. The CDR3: CASSRSGGATDTQYF. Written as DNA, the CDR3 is TGTGCCAGCAGCCGCAGCGGGGGGGCCACAGATACGCAGTATTTT.

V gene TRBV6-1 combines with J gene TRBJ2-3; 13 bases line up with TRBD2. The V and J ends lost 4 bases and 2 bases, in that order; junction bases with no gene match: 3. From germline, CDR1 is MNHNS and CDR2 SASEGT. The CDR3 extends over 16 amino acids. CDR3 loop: CASSATSGGVTDTQYF. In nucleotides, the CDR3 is TGTGCCAGCAGTGCCACTAGCGGGGGGGTCACAGATACGCAGTATTTT.

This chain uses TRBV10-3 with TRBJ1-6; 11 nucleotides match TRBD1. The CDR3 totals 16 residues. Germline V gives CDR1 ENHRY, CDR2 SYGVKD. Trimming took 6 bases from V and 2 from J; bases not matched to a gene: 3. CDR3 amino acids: CAIRRDRGAYNSPLHF. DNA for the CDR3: TGTGCCATCAGGAGGGACAGGGGGGCCTATAATTCACCCCTCCACTTT.